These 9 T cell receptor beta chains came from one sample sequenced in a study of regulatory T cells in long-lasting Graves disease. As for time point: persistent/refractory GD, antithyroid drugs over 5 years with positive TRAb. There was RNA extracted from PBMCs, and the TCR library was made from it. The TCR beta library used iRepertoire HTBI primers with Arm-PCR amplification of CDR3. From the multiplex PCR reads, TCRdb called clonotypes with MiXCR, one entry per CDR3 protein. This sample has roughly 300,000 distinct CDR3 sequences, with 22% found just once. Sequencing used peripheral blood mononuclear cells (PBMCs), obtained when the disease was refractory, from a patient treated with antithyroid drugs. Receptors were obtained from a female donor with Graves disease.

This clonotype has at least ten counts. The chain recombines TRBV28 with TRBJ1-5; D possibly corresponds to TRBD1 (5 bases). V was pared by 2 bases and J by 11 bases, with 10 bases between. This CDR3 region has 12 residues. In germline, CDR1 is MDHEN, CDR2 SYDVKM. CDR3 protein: CASSLTPGTQHF. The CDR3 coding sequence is TGTGCCAGCAGTTTAACCCCAGGGACCCAGCATTTT.

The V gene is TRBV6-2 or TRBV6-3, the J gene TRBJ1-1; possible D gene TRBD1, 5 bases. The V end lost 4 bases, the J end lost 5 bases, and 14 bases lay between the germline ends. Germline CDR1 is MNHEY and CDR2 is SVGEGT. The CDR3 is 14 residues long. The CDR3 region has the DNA TGTGCCAGCAGTTGTCAAAGGGGCTCGACTGAAGCTTTCTTT. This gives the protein CASSCQRGSTEAFF.

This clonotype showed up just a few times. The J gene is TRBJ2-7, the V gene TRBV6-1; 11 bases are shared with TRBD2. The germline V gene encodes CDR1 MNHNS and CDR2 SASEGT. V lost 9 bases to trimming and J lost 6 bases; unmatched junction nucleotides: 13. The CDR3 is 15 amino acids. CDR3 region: CASLAGGGWAGEQYF. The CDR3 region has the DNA TGTGCCAGTCTAGCGGGAGGAGGTTGGGCCGGCGAGCAGTACTTC.

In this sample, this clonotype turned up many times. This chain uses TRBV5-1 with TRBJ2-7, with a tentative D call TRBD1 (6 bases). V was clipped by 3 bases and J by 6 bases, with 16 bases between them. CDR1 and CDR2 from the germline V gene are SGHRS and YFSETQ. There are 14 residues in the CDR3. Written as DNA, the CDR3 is TGCGCCAGCAGCTGGGGACATGACGGAGTCGAGCAGTACTTC. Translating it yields CASSWGHDGVEQYF.

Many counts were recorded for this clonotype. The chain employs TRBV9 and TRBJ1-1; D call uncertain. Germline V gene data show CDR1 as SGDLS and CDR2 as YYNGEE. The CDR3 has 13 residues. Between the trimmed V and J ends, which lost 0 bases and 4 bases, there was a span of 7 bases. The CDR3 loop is CASSVGAGTEAFF. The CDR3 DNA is TGTGCCAGCAGCGTAGGGGCTGGCACTGAAGCTTTCTTT.

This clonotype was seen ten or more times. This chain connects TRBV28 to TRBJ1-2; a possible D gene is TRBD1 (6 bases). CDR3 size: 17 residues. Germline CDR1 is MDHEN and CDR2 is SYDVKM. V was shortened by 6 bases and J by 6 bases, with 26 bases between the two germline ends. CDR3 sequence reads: CASSQRFGDIVGHGYTF. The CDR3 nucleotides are TGTGCCAGCAGCCAACGCTTTGGGGACATAGTAGGTCATGGCTACACCTTC.

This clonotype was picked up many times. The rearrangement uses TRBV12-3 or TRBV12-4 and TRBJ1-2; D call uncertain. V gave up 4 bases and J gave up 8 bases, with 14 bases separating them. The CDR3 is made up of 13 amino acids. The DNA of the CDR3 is TGTGCCAGCAGTTCCCCTCCAAAGTACGGCTACACCTTC. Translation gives CASSSPPKYGYTF.

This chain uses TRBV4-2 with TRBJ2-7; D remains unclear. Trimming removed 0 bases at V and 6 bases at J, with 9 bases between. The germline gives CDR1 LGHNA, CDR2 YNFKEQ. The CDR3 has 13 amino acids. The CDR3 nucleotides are TGTGCCAGCAGCCAAGACGCCCTGGGCGAGCAGTACTTC. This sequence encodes CASSQDALGEQYF.

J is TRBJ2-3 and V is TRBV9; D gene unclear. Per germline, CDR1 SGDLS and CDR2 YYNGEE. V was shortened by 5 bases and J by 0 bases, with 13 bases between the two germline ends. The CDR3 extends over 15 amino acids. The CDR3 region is CASSLGQPSTDTQYF. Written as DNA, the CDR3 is TGTGCCAGCAGTTTAGGGCAGCCTAGCACAGATACGCAGTATTTT.